Below, one T cell receptor beta chain is given with its context. Its specificity is unknown. A read error is possible here, since a much larger clone lies one base away. Germline CDR1 is DFQATT and CDR2 is SNEGSKA (reference sequence). The CDR3 loop spans 14 amino acids. Clinical symptoms, serum thyroxine and TRAb, thyroid ultrasound and orbital computed tomography together formed the diagnostic basis. Authors of the study amplified TCR beta CDR3 regions from RNA transcripts. HTBI primers were employed in a first-round RT-PCR of the TCR CDR3. In TCRdb, the multiplex PCR reads were re-called with MiXCR into one record per CDR3 protein. The sample includes roughly 100,000 distinct CDR3 sequences, roughly half of them seen just once. This entry comes from a study of T cells in Graves' hyperthyroidism and ophthalmopathy. Overall study context: Specimen type is peripheral blood, collected at initial diagnosis prior to any treatment.

General study findings and limits: Ophthalmopathy onset followed model prediction by a median approximately 5.9 months.

J is TRBJ2-7 and V is TRBV20-1, with TRBD1 matching 10 bases. The sequence came from a woman aged 40 to 50 with Graves' hyperthyroidism. Sequenced sample: blood. CDR3 protein: CSAKGDRGLYGQYF. The CDR3 DNA is TGCAGTGCTAAGGGGGACAGGGGCCTTTACGGGCAGTACTTC.